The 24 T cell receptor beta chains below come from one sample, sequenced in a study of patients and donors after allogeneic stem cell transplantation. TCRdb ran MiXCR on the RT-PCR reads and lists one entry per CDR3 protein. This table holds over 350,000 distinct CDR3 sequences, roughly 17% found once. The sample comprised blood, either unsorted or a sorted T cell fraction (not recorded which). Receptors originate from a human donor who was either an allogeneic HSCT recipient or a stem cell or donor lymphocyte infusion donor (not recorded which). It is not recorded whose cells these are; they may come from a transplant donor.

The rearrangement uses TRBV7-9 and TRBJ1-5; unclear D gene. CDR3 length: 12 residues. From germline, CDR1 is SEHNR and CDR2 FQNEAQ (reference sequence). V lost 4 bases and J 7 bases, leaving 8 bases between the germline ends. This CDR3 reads CASSSLEQPQHF. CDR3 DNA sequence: TGTGCCAGCAGCTCACTAGAACAGCCCCAGCATTTT.

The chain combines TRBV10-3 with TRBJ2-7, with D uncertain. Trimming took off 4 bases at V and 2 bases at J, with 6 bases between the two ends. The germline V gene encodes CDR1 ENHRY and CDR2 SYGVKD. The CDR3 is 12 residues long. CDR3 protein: CAISAVPYEQYF. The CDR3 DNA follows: TGTGCCATCAGTGCGGTACCCTACGAGCAGTACTTC.

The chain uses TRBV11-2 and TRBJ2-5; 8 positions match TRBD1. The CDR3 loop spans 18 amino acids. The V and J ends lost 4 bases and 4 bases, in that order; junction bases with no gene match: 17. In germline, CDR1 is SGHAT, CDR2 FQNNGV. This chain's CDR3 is CASSSGRGGQGHLETQYF. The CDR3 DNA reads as TGTGCCAGCAGCTCGGGTCGGGGAGGACAGGGCCATTTAGAGACCCAGTACTTC. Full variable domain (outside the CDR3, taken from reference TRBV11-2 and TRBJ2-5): EAGVAQSPRYKIIEKRQSVAFWCNPISGHATLYWYQQILGQGPKLLIQFQNNGVVDDSQLPKDRFSAERLKGVDSTLKIQPAKLEDSAVYLCASSSGRGGQGHLETQYFGPGTRLLVL.

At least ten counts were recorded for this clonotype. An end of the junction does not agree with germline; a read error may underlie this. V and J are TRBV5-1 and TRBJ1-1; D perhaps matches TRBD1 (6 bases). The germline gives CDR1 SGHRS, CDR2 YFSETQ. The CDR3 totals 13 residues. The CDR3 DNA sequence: TGTGCCAGCAGCTTACAGGGAGGCACTGAAGCTTTCTTT. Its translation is CASSLQGGTEAFF.

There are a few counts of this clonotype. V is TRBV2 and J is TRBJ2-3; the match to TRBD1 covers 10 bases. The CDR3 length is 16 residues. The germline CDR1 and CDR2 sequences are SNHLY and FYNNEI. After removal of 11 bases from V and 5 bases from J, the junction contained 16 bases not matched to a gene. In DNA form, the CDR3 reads TGTGCCCGCGCGACTAGGGACAGGGGACGAAGAGATACGCAGTATTTT. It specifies CARATRDRGRRDTQYF.

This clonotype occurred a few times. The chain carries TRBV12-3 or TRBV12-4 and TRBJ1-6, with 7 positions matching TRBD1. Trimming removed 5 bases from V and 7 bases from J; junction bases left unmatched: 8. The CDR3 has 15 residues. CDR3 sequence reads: CASSARDSRNSPLHF. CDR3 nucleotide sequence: TGTGCCAGCAGTGCGAGGGACAGTAGGAATTCACCCCTCCACTTT.

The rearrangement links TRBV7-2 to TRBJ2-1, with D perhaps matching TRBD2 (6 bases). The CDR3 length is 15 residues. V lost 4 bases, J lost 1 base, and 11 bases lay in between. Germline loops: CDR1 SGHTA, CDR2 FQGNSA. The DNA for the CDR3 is TGTGCCAGCAGCTCGACCGGGACTTCCTACAATGAGCAGTTCTTC. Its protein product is CASSSTGTSYNEQFF.

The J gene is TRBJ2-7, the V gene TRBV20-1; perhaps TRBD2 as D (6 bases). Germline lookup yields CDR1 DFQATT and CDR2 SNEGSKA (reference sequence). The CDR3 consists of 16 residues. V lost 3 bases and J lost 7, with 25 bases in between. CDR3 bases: TGCAGTGCTAGCCCCTCGGTGCGGGGCCTGGCCTGGGAGCAGTACTTC. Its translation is CSASPSVRGLAWEQYF.

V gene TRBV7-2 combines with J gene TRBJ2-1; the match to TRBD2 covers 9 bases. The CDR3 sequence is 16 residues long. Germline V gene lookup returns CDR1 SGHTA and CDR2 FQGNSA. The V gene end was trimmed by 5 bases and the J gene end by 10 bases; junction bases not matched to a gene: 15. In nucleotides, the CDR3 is TGTGCCAGCAGCCCGGGGGGGGGACTAGCAAGACTCGAGCAGTTCTTC. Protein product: CASSPGGGLARLEQFF.

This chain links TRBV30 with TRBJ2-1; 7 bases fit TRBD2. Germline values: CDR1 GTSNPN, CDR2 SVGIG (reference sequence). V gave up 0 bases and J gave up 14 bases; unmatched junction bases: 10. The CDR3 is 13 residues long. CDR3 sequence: CAWSVSCGGGEFF. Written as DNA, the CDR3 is TGTGCCTGGAGTGTATCTTGCGGGGGAGGGGAGTTCTTC.

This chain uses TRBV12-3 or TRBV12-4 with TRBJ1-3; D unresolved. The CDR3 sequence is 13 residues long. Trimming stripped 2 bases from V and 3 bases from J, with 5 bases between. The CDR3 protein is CASSLYYGNTIYF. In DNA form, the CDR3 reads TGTGCCAGCAGTTTATATTATGGAAACACCATATATTTT.

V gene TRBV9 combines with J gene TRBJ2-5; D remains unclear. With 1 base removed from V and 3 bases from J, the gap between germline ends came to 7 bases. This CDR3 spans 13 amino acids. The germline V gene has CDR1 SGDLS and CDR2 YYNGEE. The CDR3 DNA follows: TGTGCCAGCAGCGTACGTGGGGAAGAGACCCAGTACTTC. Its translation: CASSVRGEETQYF.

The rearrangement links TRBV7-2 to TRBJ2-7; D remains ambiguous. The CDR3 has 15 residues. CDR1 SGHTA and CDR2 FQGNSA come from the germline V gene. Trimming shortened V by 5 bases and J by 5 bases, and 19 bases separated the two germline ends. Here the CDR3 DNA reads TGTGCCAGCAGCCTCAAACGATCGCAGGTTAACGAGCAGTACTTC. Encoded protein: CASSLKRSQVNEQYF. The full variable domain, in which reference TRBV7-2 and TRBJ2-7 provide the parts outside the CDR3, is GAGVSQSPSNKVTEKGKDVELRCDPISGHTALYWYRQSLGQGLEFLIYFQGNSAPDKSGLPSDRFSAERTGGSVSTLTIQRTQQEDSAVYLCASSLKRSQVNEQYFGPGTRLTVT.

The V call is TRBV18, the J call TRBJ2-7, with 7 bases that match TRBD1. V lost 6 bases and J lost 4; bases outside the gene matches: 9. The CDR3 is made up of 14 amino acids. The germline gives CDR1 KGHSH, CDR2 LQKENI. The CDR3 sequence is CASSLTGESYEQYF. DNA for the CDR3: TGTGCCAGCTCGCTTACAGGGGAGTCGTACGAGCAGTACTTC.

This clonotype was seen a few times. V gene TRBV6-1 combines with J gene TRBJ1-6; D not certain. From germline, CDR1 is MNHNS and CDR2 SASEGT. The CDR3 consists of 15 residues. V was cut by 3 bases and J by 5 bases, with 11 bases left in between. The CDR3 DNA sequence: TGTGCCAGCAGTGACCGCAAGTCCGATAATTCACCCCTCCACTTT. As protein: CASSDRKSDNSPLHF.

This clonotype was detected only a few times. The CDR3 DNA reads as TGTGCCAGCAGTGAACCGGGGACAGGGTGGTATCAGCCCCAGCATTTT. This encodes CASSEPGTGWYQPQHF. The V and J genes are TRBV6-2 or TRBV6-3 and TRBJ1-5, with 9 bases fitting TRBD1. V trimming: 5 bases; J trimming: 5 bases; junction bases outside the gene matches: 10. Germline V gene lookup returns CDR1 MNHEY and CDR2 SVGEGT. The CDR3 has 16 residues.

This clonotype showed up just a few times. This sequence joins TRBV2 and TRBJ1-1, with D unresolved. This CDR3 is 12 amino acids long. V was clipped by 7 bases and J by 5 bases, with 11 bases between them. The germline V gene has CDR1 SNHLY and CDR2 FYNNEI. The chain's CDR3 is CASIERGTEAFF. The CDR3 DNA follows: TGTGCCAGCATTGAGAGAGGGACTGAAGCTTTCTTT.

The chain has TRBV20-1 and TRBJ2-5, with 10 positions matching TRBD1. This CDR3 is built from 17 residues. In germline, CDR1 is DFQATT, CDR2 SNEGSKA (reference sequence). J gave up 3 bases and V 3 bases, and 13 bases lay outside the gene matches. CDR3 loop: CSARRRDRGIGKETQYF. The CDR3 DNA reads TGCAGTGCTAGGAGGCGGGACAGGGGAATAGGTAAAGAGACCCAGTACTTC.

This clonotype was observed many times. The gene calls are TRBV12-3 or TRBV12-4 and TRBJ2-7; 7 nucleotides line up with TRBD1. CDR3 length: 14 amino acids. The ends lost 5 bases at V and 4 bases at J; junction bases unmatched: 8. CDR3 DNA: TGTGCCAGCAGTCAAACAGGGGCTGGGTACGAGCAGTACTTC. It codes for CASSQTGAGYEQYF.

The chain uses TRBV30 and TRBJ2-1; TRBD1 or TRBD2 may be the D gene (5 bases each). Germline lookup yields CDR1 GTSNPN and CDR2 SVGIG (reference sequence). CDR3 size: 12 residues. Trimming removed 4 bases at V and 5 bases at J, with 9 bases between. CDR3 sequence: CAWTGDHNEQFF. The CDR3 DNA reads TGTGCCTGGACTGGGGACCACAATGAGCAGTTCTTC.

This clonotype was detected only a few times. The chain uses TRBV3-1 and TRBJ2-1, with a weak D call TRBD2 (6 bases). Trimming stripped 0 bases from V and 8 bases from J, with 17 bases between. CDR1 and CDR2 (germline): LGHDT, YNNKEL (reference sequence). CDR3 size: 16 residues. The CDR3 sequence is CASSQDRAGFGYEQFF. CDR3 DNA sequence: TGTGCCAGCAGCCAAGATCGAGCGGGCTTTGGTTATGAGCAGTTCTTC.

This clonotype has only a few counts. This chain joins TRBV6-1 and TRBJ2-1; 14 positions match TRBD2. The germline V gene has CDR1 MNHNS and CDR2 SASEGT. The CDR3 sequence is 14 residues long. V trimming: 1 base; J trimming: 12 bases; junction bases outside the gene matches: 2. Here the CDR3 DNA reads TGTGCCAGCAGTGAAGTAGGGACTAGCGGGAGGCAGTTCTTC. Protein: CASSEVGTSGRQFF.

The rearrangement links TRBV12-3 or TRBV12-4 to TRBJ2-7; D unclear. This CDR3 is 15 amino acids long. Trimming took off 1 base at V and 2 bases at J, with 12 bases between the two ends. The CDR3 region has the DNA TGTGCCAGCAGTTTAGGTCTAGTCAGTCCCTACGAGCAGTACTTC. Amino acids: CASSLGLVSPYEQYF.

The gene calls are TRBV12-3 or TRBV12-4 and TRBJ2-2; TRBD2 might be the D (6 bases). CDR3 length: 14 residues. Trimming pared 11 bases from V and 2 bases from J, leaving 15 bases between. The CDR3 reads CACTPDYNTGELFF. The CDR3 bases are TGTGCCTGCACCCCGGACTATAACACCGGGGAGCTGTTTTTT.